The clone carrying this T cell receptor (beta chain) occurred a few times. This record belongs to a study of beta chain features in type 1 diabetes. Expressed TCRB transcripts were sequenced because the entire RNA isolate underwent reverse transcription. Using immunoSEQ multiplex PCR, the repertoire was profiled, and TCRdb retains in-frame clones only, with some absent. This table holds about 150,000 clones, roughly 10% found once. The CDR3 spans 17 residues. CDR1 LNHNV and CDR2 YYDKDF come from the germline V gene (reference sequence). Losses at the gene ends were 0 bases for V and 5 bases for J; bases not matched to a gene: 11.

The clonotype comes from a man aged 18 to 35 in good health. The V and J genes are TRBV15 and TRBJ2-7, with 9 bases fitting TRBD2. The sample consisted of naive CD4+ T cells from blood. CDR3 nucleotides: TGTGCCACCAGCAGAGATACGGGAGCGGGGGGCCCCAACGAGCAGTACTTC. Residues: CATSRDTGAGGPNEQYF. Full variable domain (remainder filled in from reference TRBV15 and TRBJ2-7): DAMVIQNPRYQVTQFGKPVTLSCSQTLNHNVMYWYQQKSSQAPKLLFHYYDKDFNNEADTPDNFQSRRPNTSFCFLDIRSPGLGDTAMYLCATSRDTGAGGPNEQYFGPGTRLTVT.